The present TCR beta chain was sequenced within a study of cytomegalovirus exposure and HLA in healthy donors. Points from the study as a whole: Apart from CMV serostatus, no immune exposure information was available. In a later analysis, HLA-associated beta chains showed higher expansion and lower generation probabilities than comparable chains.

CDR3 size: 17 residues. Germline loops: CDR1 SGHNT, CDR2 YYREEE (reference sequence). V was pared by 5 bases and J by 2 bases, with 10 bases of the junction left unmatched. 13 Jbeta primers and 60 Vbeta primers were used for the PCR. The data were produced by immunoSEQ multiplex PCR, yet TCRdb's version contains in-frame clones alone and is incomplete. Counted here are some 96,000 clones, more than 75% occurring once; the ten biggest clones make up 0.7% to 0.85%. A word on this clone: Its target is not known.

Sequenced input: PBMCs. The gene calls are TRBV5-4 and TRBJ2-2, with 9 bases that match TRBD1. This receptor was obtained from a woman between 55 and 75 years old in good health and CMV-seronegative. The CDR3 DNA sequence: TGTGCCAGCAGTTTCGGGACAGGGCTACCTAACACCGGGGAGCTGTTTTTT. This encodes CASSFGTGLPNTGELFF.